Below are 17 T cell receptor beta chains sequenced from a single sample in a study of T cell responses to AZD1222 COVID-19 vaccine. Produced via immunoSEQ multiplex PCR; TCRdb's table is partial and in-frame only. Of about 120,000 clones in the sample, approximately 86% are singletons; the top ten hold around a tenth. The sequencing used peripheral blood, collected on day 0 of AZD1222 vaccination. The receptor source for this set is an adult in good health.

The CDR3 protein is CASSVRSGNSYNEQFF. The CDR3 coding sequence is TGTGCCAGCAGCGTTAGAAGCGGGAACTCCTACAATGAGCAGTTCTTC. This chain joins TRBV9 and TRBJ2-1; 7 bases are shared with TRBD2. The V gene's germline CDR1 is SGDLS and CDR2 YYNGEE. V shed 2 bases, J shed 0 bases, and the junction held 5 bases outside the gene matches. This CDR3 has 16 residues. Based on the CDR3 plus reference TRBV9 and TRBJ2-1, the full variable domain is DSGVTQTPKHLITATGQRVTLRCSPRSGDLSVYWYQQSLDQGLQFLIQYYNGEERAKGNILERFSAQQFPDLHSELNLSSLELGDSALYFCASSVRSGNSYNEQFFGPGTRLTVL.

V gene TRBV5-5 combines with J gene TRBJ2-3, with TRBD2 identical over 12 bases. V shed 2 bases, J shed 3 bases, and the junction held 4 bases outside the gene matches. The length of the CDR3 is 16 residues. Germline lookup yields CDR1 SGHKS and CDR2 YYEKEE (reference sequence). The CDR3 here is CASSFLAGGPTDTQYF. Written as DNA, the CDR3 is TGTGCCAGCAGCTTCCTAGCGGGGGGGCCTACAGATACGCAGTATTTT.

The gene calls are TRBV19 and TRBJ1-4; the D is unclear. Germline CDR1 reads LNHDA; CDR2 reads SQIVND (reference sequence). CDR3 length: 17 amino acids. With 7 bases removed from V and 0 bases from J, the gap between germline ends came to 18 bases. The CDR3 DNA follows: TGTGCCAGTATGGAGGGCAGGCTGAAGGCAACTAATGAAAAACTGTTTTTT. Its protein product is CASMEGRLKATNEKLFF.

The rearrangement links TRBV27 to TRBJ1-2; maybe TRBD1 (6 bases). Trimming shortened V by 1 base and J by 6 bases, and 9 bases separated the two germline ends. The V gene's germline CDR1 is MNHEY and CDR2 SMNVEV (reference sequence). CDR3 size: 13 residues. CDR3 sequence: CASSLWGADGYTF. The CDR3 nucleotides are TGTGCCAGCAGTTTATGGGGGGCAGATGGCTACACCTTC.

The chain combines TRBV9 with TRBJ1-3; no firm D call. Looked up from germline, CDR1 is SGDLS and CDR2 is YYNGEE. This CDR3 is built from 15 residues. V lost 0 bases to trimming and J lost 0 bases, with 7 bases between them. CDR3: CASSVDQGSGNTIYF. CDR3 bases: TGTGCCAGCAGCGTAGATCAAGGCTCTGGAAACACCATATATTTT.

The genes are TRBV27 and TRBJ1-2; 7 bases align to TRBD1. This CDR3 is built from 13 residues. The V gene end was trimmed by 2 bases and the J gene end by 13 bases; junction bases not matched to a gene: 10. Germline V gene data show CDR1 as MNHEY and CDR2 as SMNVEV (reference sequence). DNA for the CDR3: TGTGCCAGCAGTTTAGTGAGGGGGCGCGTAGCCACCTTC. Translation gives CASSLVRGRVATF.

The chain is built from TRBV5-4 and TRBJ1-5, with 8 bases that match TRBD1. With V trimmed by 4 bases and J by 1 base, 7 bases remained unmatched. The CDR3 length is 16 residues. Germline V CDR1 and CDR2: SGHNT, YYREEE (reference sequence). The CDR3 sequence is CASSIAGGGSNQPQHF. The CDR3 bases are TGTGCCAGCAGCATTGCAGGGGGCGGGAGCAATCAGCCCCAGCATTTT.

The chain is built from TRBV19 and TRBJ1-5, with D perhaps TRBD1 (5 bases). Trimming removed 7 bases from V and 5 bases from J, with 21 bases in between. The V gene's germline CDR1 is LNHDA and CDR2 SQIVND (reference sequence). The CDR3 is 16 residues long. The CDR3, as DNA: TGTGCCAGTAATCTCGGGGCGCGGGAAGCGGATCAGCCCCAGCATTTT. Translating gives CASNLGAREADQPQHF.

The V call is TRBV30, the J call TRBJ1-2; D gene unclear. Trimming pared 2 bases from V and 2 bases from J, leaving 12 bases between. Germline CDR1 reads GTSNPN; CDR2 reads SVGIG (reference sequence). The CDR3 contains 14 residues. CDR3 DNA sequence: TGTGCCTGGAGTAAGTCGGAACCCAACTATGGCTACACCTTC. Translation gives CAWSKSEPNYGYTF.

The chain carries TRBV5-8 and TRBJ1-4; D gene unclear. The length of the CDR3 is 14 residues. Trimming removed 9 bases from V and 5 bases from J, with 17 bases in between. Germline-derived CDR1 and CDR2 are SGHTS and YDEGEE. The CDR3 here is CATYLSQKNEKLFF. CDR3 DNA: TGTGCCACCTACTTGAGCCAGAAAAATGAAAAACTGTTTTTT.

This chain connects TRBV24-1 to TRBJ2-7, with 7 bases that match TRBD1. Germline V CDR1 and CDR2: KGHDR, SFDVKD. The CDR3 length is 14 residues. V shed 3 bases and J 5 bases; nucleotides not matched to a gene: 6. CDR3 in DNA: TGTGCCACCAGTGATCCTAACAGGGGCCACGAGCAGTACTTC. Translated, it gives CATSDPNRGHEQYF.

The chain joins TRBV18 to TRBJ1-4; 10 positions agree with TRBD1. Germline V gives CDR1 KGHSH, CDR2 LQKENI. The CDR3 loop spans 14 amino acids. J was trimmed by 8 bases and V by 3 bases; bases with no gene match: 3. The chain's CDR3 is CASSPGTGEEKLFF. The DNA for the CDR3 is TGTGCCAGCTCACCTGGGACAGGGGAAGAAAAACTGTTTTTT.

The chain links TRBV11-3 to TRBJ2-2; D might be TRBD1 (9 bases). V lost 8 bases to trimming and J lost 7 bases, with 29 bases between them. The CDR3 spans 18 residues. The germline V gene encodes CDR1 SGHNT and CDR2 YENEEA. CDR3 in DNA: TGTGCCAGCGGAGGACAGGGGTTATCGAGCGGGAGCGTCGGGGAGCTGTTTTTT. Amino acids: CASGGQGLSSGSVGELFF.

The J gene is TRBJ1-5, the V gene TRBV5-1; TRBD1 matches at 9 bases. Trimming cost V 0 bases and J 4 bases; bases outside gene matches: 2. Germline V gene data show CDR1 as SGHRS and CDR2 as YFSETQ. This CDR3 is built from 15 residues. As DNA, the CDR3 is TGCGCCAGCAGCTTGGCCGGGACAGGGAATCAGCCCCAGCATTTT. As protein: CASSLAGTGNQPQHF.

The chain couples TRBV11-2 to TRBJ2-1; D is uncertain. Germline V gene lookup returns CDR1 SGHAT and CDR2 FQNNGV. Trimming left V 1 base short and J 5 bases short, with 9 bases between. CDR3 size: 14 residues. The CDR3: CASSLVQINNEQFF. Here the CDR3 DNA reads TGTGCCAGCAGCTTAGTTCAAATAAACAATGAGCAGTTCTTC.

This rearrangement joins TRBV6-1 to TRBJ1-5; possible D gene TRBD1, 6 bases. Per the germline V gene, CDR1 is MNHNS and CDR2 is SASEGT. This CDR3 is built from 15 residues. Trimming pared 0 bases from V and 7 bases from J, leaving 13 bases between. The CDR3 here is CASSEARGPGQPQHF. As DNA, the CDR3 is TGTGCCAGCAGTGAAGCACGGGGGCCAGGGCAGCCCCAGCATTTT.

The rearrangement joins TRBV19 to TRBJ1-5, with D uncertain. This CDR3 is built from 13 residues. The V end was cut by 2 bases, the J end by 5 bases, with 7 bases between. Germline values: CDR1 LNHDA, CDR2 SQIVND (reference sequence). The CDR3 is CASSIQADQPQHF. The DNA for the CDR3 is TGTGCCAGTAGTATACAGGCAGATCAGCCCCAGCATTTT.